These T cell receptor beta chains were read from a single sample in a study of blood T cell repertoires in COVID-19. Assay used: immunoSEQ multiplex PCR; TCRdb lists only in-frame clones, some missing. In the table there are a few hundred thousand clones, around 90% of which are singletons. The sample was peripheral blood. The source of these receptors is a human donor in a cohort sampled during active COVID-19. The CDR3 runs from the conserved cysteine through the conserved F or W. Size tells how often a clone was seen (once, few, many) or the class of an expanded clone, and some rows leave it out.

>-|TRBV28
CASTETATNEKLFF
>-|TRBV30
CAGLPGPWEYEQYF
>-|TRBV7-8
CASSRTGFTDTQYF
>-|TRBV9
CASSRKAVEGTSTDTQYF
>-|TRBV4-1
CASSQEEGRYNEQFF
>-|TRBV6-1
CASSEYRALPQHF
>-|TRBV9
CASSVVVEGGQGYTF
>-|TRBV7-9
CASSLPGGQGIDGYTF
>-|TRBV11-2
CASSTSGTSGWNEQFF
>-|TRBV3-1/TRBV3-2
CASSHSLAGDTFFEETQYF
>-|TRBV4-1
CASSQDRRDYHNEQFF
>-|TRBV5-1
CASSLRDSGGTDTQYF
>-|TRBV6-5
CASSYLGASREQYF
>-|TRBV15
CATSRETKGLAVHEQFF
>-|TRBV2
CASSDPYPMTGRLGGELFF
>-|TRBV24-1
CATSDRTGRNGRETQYF
>-|TRBV5-1
CASRSREYEQYF
>few|TRBV4-2
CASSQEVGEKTQYF
>-|TRBV6-5
CATTGGVVGETQYF
>once|TRBV7-3
CASSGGGSYNSPLHF
>-|TRBV11-3
CASSSGLADFYEQYF
>few|TRBV7-2
CASSLARAGEQFF
>-|TRBV3-1/TRBV3-2
CASSPSRGLSGNTIYF
>-|TRBV2
CASSDDGEPGGQFF
>-|TRBV5-6
CASSLVQGAGEQYF
>-|TRBV14
CASSQDLPSPGDTQYF